The TCR beta chain under discussion was sequenced for a study of CD8 T cells in Susac syndrome. Trimming removed 1 base from V and 1 base from J, with 13 bases in between. Germline V gene sequence: CDR1 SQVTM, CDR2 ANQGSEA. This CDR3 is built from 15 residues. Reverse transcription of roughly 0.5 to 1 ug RNA was performed with random hexamers. MiXCR, applied by TCRdb to the immunoSEQ multiplex PCR reads, yields one record per CDR3 protein. This sample has about 120,000 distinct CDR3 sequences; around 92% occur once, and the top ten carry roughly 0.12%. This TCR came from a human donor in good health. Sequenced material: CD8+ T cells from PBMCs. This chain joins TRBV29-1 and TRBJ1-1, with D possibly TRBD1 on 6 matching bases. The CDR3 sequence is CSVEVAGRGNTEAFF. The CDR3 bases are TGCAGCGTTGAAGTTGCCGGCAGGGGGAACACTGAAGCTTTCTTT.